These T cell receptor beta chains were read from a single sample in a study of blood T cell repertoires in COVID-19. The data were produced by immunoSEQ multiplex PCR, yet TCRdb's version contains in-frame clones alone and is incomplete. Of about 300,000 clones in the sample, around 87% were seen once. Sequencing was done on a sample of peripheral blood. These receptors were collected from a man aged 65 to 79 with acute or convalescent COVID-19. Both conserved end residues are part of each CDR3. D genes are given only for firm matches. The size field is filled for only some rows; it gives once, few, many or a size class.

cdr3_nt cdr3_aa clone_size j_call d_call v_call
TGTGCCAGCAGCCGACAGGGGTACCCTGGAAACACCATATATTTT CASSRQGYPGNTIYF - TRBJ1-3 TRBD1 TRBV6-6
TGTGCCAGCAGCTACCCCCCTGGGGCCACTAATGAAAAACTGTTTTTT CASSYPPGATNEKLFF - TRBJ1-4 - TRBV7-2
TGTGCCAGCAGGGAAACGGCGGGGGTCCCCTCCTACGAGCAGTACTTC CASRETAGVPSYEQYF - TRBJ2-7 TRBD2 TRBV2
TGTGCCAGCTCACCACCCGGCGGGAGAGGAACAGATACGCAGTATTTT CASSPPGGRGTDTQYF - TRBJ2-3 TRBD2 TRBV18
TGTGCCAGCAGCGTGATAGCGGGGTCCTACGAGCAGTACTTC CASSVIAGSYEQYF - TRBJ2-7 TRBD2 TRBV9
TGTGCCAGCAGTTACCCGGACAGACTTGATCAGCCCCAGCATTTT CASSYPDRLDQPQHF - TRBJ1-5 - TRBV6-5
TGTGCCAGCAGCCCACGGACAGGGACCAACGAGCAGTACTTC CASSPRTGTNEQYF - TRBJ2-7 TRBD1 TRBV7-9
TGTGCCAGCAGCCGAGGGCGGAGCGGGGGTTACAATGAGCAGTTCTTC CASSRGRSGGYNEQFF once TRBJ2-1 TRBD2 TRBV7-9
TGTGCCATCAGGCCGACAGTTCCCTATAATTCACCCCTCCACTTT CAIRPTVPYNSPLHF once TRBJ1-6 - TRBV10-3
TGTGCCAGCTCACCCCAGGGGGCCTATGGCTACACCTTC CASSPQGAYGYTF - TRBJ1-2 TRBD1 TRBV18
TGTGCCTGGACGAGCGGCACTAGCACAGATACGCAGTATTTT CAWTSGTSTDTQYF - TRBJ2-3 - TRBV30
TGTGCCAGCAGTCCCTCGCTCAACAGGGGGGGCCCCTTTAACTATGGCTACACCTTC CASSPSLNRGGPFNYGYTF - TRBJ1-2 TRBD1 TRBV28
TGCGCCAGCAGCCCCGGGACTAGCGGGCCCTACGAGCAGTACTTC CASSPGTSGPYEQYF - TRBJ2-7 TRBD2 TRBV4-3
TGCGCCAGCAGTGGGAGGGAACAGGGGGCGAGCGGGGCCAACGTCCTGACTTTC CASSGREQGASGANVLTF - TRBJ2-6 TRBD1 TRBV10-2
TGCAGTGCTAGTCCCACACAGGGGTTTAGTCATGAGCAGTTCTTC CSASPTQGFSHEQFF - TRBJ2-1 TRBD1 TRBV20-1
TGTGCCAGTAGTATGGAGGACAGGGGGGCATACGAGCAGTACTTC CASSMEDRGAYEQYF - TRBJ2-7 TRBD1 TRBV19
TGTGCCAGCAGCTTTCTCCCGCAAGAGACCCAGTACTTC CASSFLPQETQYF - TRBJ2-5 - TRBV12-1
TGTGCCAGTAGTTCCCGACAGGGTGATACTAACTATGGCTACACCTTC CASSSRQGDTNYGYTF once TRBJ1-2 TRBD1 TRBV19
TGTGCCAGTAGTCCATCGGGGTTATTATCGAACTATGGCTACACCTTC CASSPSGLLSNYGYTF once TRBJ1-2 - TRBV19
TGTGCCAGCAGCTTCGATGGCGGGCGAACAGATACGCAGTATTTT CASSFDGGRTDTQYF - TRBJ2-3 - TRBV7-9
TGTGCCAGCAGCCAACCAGGGGTCGAGCAGTACTTC CASSQPGVEQYF - TRBJ2-7 - TRBV3-1/TRBV3-2
TGTGCCAGTAGTTCCGGGTACACCGGGGAGCTGTTTTTT CASSSGYTGELFF - TRBJ2-2 - TRBV19
TGTGCCAGCAGCGTAGCGAGCGGGGGGGCCGAAGAGACCCAGTACTTC CASSVASGGAEETQYF - TRBJ2-5 TRBD2 TRBV9
TGCAGTGCGGGACAGAGCTACGAGCAGTACTTC CSAGQSYEQYF - TRBJ2-7 TRBD1 TRBV20-1
TGTGCCACCAGCAGGCCCGACAGGGATCGGTACTATGGCTACACCTTC CATSRPDRDRYYGYTF - TRBJ1-2 TRBD1 TRBV15
TGTGCCAGTAGTTTCGACAGGGGGACTGAAGCTTTCTTT CASSFDRGTEAFF - TRBJ1-1 TRBD1 TRBV19
TGTGCCAGCAGCCAAGGTCTGGACACCCTCGGCTCCGTCTATGGCTACACCTTC CASSQGLDTLGSVYGYTF - TRBJ1-2 - TRBV3-1/TRBV3-2
TGTGCCAGCAGTGGAGGAACTGGACTCACCGGGGAGCTGTTTTTT CASSGGTGLTGELFF - TRBJ2-2 - TRBV2
TGTGCCAGTAGCCCGGGACAGAGGATAACTAATGAAAAACTGTTTTTT CASSPGQRITNEKLFF - TRBJ1-4 TRBD1 TRBV19
TGTGCCAGCAGCCGCGAGGGGGGGAGGAACACTGAAGCTTTCTTT CASSREGGRNTEAFF - TRBJ1-1 - TRBV2
TGTGCCAGCAGTCTCCAGCGCCTTCGGCCCCTCCACTTT CASSLQRLRPLHF - TRBJ1-6 - TRBV28
TGTGCCAGCAGCTTAGTGTCTGGCAGGGGGCGAAATCAGCCCCAGCATTTT CASSLVSGRGRNQPQHF - TRBJ1-5 TRBD1 TRBV7-2
TGTGCCAGCAGTGGCACGACGAGGAAGGATCAGCCCCAGCATTTT CASSGTTRKDQPQHF - TRBJ1-5 - TRBV2
TGTGCCTGGAGTGTACATAGAGGGGGCTTTTCACCCCTCCACTTT CAWSVHRGGFSPLHF - TRBJ1-6 TRBD1 TRBV30
TGCAGCGTCGCTACCGGGACAGGGCATCAGCCCCAGCATTTT CSVATGTGHQPQHF - TRBJ1-5 TRBD1 TRBV29-1
TGTGCCAGCAGCTCACCGTCACAGGGATCGGGGGAGCAGTACTTC CASSSPSQGSGEQYF - TRBJ2-7 - TRBV11-2
TGCGCCAGCAGCCAAATGATTACGGGAGAGACCCAGTACTTC CASSQMITGETQYF - TRBJ2-5 - TRBV4-3
TGCAGCGTTTTCCTACAGGGAATCTCTGGGGCCAACGTCCTGACTTTC CSVFLQGISGANVLTF - TRBJ2-6 - TRBV29-1
TGTGCCAGTAGTCCAGGGGCTGGGGAGACTCCTTACGAGCAGTACTTC CASSPGAGETPYEQYF - TRBJ2-7 - TRBV19
TGTGCCAGTAGTATGGGGAGTGGGCGGGGGTTCGGCACAGATACGCAGTATTTT CASSMGSGRGFGTDTQYF once TRBJ2-3 TRBD2 TRBV19
TGTGCCAGCAGCCAAGACCCCGGACAGAACACCGGGGAGCTGTTTTTT CASSQDPGQNTGELFF - TRBJ2-2 - TRBV3-1/TRBV3-2
TGCGCCAGCAGCCCCGTACAGGGGGGGAATGAAAAACTGTTTTTT CASSPVQGGNEKLFF - TRBJ1-4 TRBD1 TRBV7-9
TGTGCCATTCTCGGGCAGGGAGGTGGCTACACCTTC CAILGQGGGYTF - TRBJ1-2 - TRBV6-5
TGTGCCAGCAGTAGACAGGCGGGCTCCTACGAGCAGTACTTC CASSRQAGSYEQYF once TRBJ2-7 - TRBV6-2/TRBV6-3
TGTGCCAGCAGTCAGACTAGCGGCGGGCCTCAGACCCAGTACTTC CASSQTSGGPQTQYF - TRBJ2-5 TRBD2 TRBV3-1/TRBV3-2
TGTGCCAGCAGCCGAGCCCCGCCACTAGCGGCCAACTACGAGCAGTACTTC CASSRAPPLAANYEQYF once TRBJ2-7 TRBD2 TRBV7-9
TGTGCCAGCAGCCGACAGGGGTGGTACGAGCAGTACTTC CASSRQGWYEQYF - TRBJ2-7 TRBD1 TRBV7-9
TGTGCCACCAGCAGGTGGACAGGGCAGAACACCGGGGAGCTGTTTTTT CATSRWTGQNTGELFF - TRBJ2-2 TRBD1 TRBV15
TGTGCCAGACAGGGGACGCGAAATTCACCCCTCCACTTT CARQGTRNSPLHF - TRBJ1-6 - TRBV21-1
TGTGCCAGCAGCTTGCTAGCGGGGGGCTACAATGAGCAGTTCTTC CASSLLAGGYNEQFF once TRBJ2-1 TRBD2 TRBV13
TGTGCCAGCAGCTTAATGCGGGGGACCTACAATGAGCAGTTCTTC CASSLMRGTYNEQFF - TRBJ2-1 TRBD2 TRBV7-2
TGTGCCAGCAGTTCGGGATCCCAACCTAGCACAGATACGCAGTATTTT CASSSGSQPSTDTQYF - TRBJ2-3 - TRBV7-7
TGTGCCAGCAGCCCCGGGACAGGAGTTGGCTACACCTTC CASSPGTGVGYTF - TRBJ1-2 TRBD1 TRBV13
TGTGCCATCAGCGTAGGACAGACATATGGCTACACCTTC CAISVGQTYGYTF few TRBJ1-2 - TRBV10-3
TGTGCCAGCAGCCAAGATTTCGCCAGGGGGCGCGAAGGCGAGCAGTACTTC CASSQDFARGREGEQYF - TRBJ2-7 TRBD1 TRBV3-1/TRBV3-2
TGTGCCAGCAGCTTAGGAGCCGGGGGAGGTGCAGATACGCAGTATTTT CASSLGAGGGADTQYF few TRBJ2-3 - TRBV11-2
TGTGCCAGCAGCCAAGTGGGGGCGAATACTGAAGCTTTCTTT CASSQVGANTEAFF - TRBJ1-1 - TRBV3-1/TRBV3-2